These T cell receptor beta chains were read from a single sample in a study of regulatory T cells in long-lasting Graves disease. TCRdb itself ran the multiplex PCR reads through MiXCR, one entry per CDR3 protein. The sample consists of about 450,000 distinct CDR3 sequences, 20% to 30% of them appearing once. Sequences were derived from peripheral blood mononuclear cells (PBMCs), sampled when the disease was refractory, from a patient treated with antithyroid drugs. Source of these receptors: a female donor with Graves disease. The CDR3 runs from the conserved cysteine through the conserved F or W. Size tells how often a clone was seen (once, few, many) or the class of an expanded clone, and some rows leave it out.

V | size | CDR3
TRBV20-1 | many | CSVTGTSGSGSYEQYF
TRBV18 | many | CASSPGRVETQYF
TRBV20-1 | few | CSARIQGRRGLQGHRANEKLFF
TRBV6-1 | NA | CASRTRGLYEQYF
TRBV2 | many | CASTPRTTNEKLFF
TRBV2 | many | CASSEGRSNSLGYTF
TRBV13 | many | CASSLRRELQETQYF
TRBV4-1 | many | CASSQDVSGGSYEQYF
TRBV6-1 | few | CASGFRPGTEIGNTIYF
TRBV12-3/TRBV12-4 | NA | CASSSDRNIQYF
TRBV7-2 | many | CASSLEQGGSYEQYF
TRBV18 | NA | CASSPGGTSDEQYF
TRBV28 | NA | CASSPYRGPYEQYF
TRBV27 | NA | CASSSYLGKETQYF
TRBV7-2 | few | CASSRGSLGGDEQFF
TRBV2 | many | CASWRARANTEAFF
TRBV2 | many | CASSADSTGSNSPLHF
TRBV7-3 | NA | CASSYDPRGAGNYYEQYF
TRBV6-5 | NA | CASSYSPQGAAFF
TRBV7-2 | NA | CASSSDPDTQYF
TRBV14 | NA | CASSQGAVGADTQYF
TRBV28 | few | CASRETGISYEQYF
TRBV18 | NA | CASSPQFDNEQFF
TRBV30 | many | CAWTLFGGRNTEAFF
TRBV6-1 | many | CASSNTYEQYF
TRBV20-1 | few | CSAAQGERRYF
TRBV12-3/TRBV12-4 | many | CASSDQGYEQYF
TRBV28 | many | CASSSKRQGRLGQAFF
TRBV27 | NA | CASSSGLTVPTGPQHF
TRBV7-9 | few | CASSLVSSGNTIYF
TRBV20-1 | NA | CSARVFGGGANTGELFF
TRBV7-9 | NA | CASSLAQDRAARQPQHF